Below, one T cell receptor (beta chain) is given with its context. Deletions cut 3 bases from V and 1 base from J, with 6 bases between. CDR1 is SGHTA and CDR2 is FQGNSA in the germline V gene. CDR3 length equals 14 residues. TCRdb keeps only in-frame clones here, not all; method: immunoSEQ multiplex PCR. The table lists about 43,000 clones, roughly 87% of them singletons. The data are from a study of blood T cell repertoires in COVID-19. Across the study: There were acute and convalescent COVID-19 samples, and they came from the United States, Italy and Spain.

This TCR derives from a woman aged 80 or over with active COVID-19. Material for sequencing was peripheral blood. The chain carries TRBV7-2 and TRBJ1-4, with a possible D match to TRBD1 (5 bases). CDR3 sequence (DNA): TGTGCCAGCAGCTTCAGGGAAACTAATGAAAAACTGTTTTTT. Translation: CASSFRETNEKLFF. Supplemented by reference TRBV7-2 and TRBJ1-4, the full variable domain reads GAGVSQSPSNKVTEKGKDVELRCDPISGHTALYWYRQSLGQGLEFLIYFQGNSAPDKSGLPSDRFSAERTGGSVSTLTIQRTQQEDSAVYLCASSFRETNEKLFFGSGTQLSVL.